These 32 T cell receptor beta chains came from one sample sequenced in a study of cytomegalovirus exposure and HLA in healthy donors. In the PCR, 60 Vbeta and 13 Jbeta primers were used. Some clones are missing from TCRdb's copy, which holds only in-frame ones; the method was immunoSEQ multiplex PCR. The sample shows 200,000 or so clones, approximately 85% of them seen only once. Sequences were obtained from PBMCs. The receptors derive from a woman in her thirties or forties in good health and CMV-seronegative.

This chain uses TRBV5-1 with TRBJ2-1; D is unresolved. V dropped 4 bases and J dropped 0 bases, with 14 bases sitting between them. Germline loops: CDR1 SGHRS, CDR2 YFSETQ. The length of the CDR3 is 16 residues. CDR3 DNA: TGCGCCAGCAGCACCTCACCCCCGAGCTCCTACAATGAGCAGTTCTTC. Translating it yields CASSTSPPSSYNEQFF.

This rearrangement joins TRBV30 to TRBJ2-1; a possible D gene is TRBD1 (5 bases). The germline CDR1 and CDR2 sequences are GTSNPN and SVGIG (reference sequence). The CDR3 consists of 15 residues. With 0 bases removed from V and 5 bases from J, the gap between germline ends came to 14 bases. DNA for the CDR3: TGTGCCTGGAGTGTAAGGGGTCAGCTAAACAATGAGCAGTTCTTC. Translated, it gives CAWSVRGQLNNEQFF.

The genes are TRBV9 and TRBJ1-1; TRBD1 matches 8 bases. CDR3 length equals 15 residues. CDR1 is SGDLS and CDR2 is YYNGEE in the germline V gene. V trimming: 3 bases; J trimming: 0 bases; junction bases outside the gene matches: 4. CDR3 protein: CASSGGQGLNTEAFF. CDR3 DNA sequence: TGTGCCAGCAGCGGTGGACAGGGCTTGAACACTGAAGCTTTCTTT.

CDR3 in amino acids: CASRRVAGGPTDTQYF. CDR3 DNA: TGTGCCAGCAGACGCGTAGCGGGAGGGCCCACAGATACGCAGTATTTT. J is TRBJ2-3 and V is TRBV5-5; 11 bases are shared with TRBD2. With V trimmed by 5 bases and J by 2 bases, 7 bases remained unmatched. This CDR3 has 16 amino acids. CDR1 SGHKS and CDR2 YYEKEE come from the germline V gene (reference sequence).

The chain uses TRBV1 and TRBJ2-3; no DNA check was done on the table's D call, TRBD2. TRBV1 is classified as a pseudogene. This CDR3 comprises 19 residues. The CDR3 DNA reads TGCACCAGCAGCCAAGATCTCGAGCCCGGAGGGCCTGGGACAGATACGCAGTATTTT. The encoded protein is CTSSQDLEPGGPGTDTQYF.

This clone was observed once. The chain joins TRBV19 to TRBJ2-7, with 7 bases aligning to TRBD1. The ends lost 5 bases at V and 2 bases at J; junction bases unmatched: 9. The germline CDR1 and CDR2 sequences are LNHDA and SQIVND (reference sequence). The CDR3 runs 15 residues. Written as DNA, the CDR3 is TGTGCCAGTAGTGCAGACAGGGAACCAACCTACGAGCAGTACTTC. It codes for CASSADREPTYEQYF.

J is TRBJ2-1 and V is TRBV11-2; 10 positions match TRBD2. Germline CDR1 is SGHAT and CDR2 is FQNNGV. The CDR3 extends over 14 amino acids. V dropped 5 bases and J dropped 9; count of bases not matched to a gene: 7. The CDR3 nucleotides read TGTGCCAGCAGCCCAGCGGGGGGGGCCGTTGAGCAGTTCTTC. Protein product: CASSPAGGAVEQFF.

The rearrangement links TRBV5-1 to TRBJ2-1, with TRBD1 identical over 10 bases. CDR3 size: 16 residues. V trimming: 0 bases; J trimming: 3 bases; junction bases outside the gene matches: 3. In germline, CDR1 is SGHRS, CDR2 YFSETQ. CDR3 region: CASSLGDRGLYNEQFF. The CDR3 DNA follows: TGCGCCAGCAGCTTGGGGGACAGGGGCCTCTACAATGAGCAGTTCTTC.

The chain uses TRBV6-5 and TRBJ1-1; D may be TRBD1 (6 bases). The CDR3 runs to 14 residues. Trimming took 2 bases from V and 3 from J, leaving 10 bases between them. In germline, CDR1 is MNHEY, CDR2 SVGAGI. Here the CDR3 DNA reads TGTGCCAGCAGTTACATTCAGGGGCACACTGAAGCTTTCTTT. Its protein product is CASSYIQGHTEAFF.

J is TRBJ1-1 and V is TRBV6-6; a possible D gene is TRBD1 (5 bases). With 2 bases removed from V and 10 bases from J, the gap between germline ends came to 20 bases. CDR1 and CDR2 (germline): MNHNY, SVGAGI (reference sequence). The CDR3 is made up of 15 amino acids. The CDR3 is CASSYGTGAASGAFF. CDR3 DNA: TGTGCCAGCAGTTACGGTACTGGGGCGGCTTCTGGAGCTTTCTTT.

CDR3 bases: TGCGCCAGCAGCTTGAGCGGGAGTTTCGGCGGGGAGCTGTTTTTT. This encodes CASSLSGSFGGELFF. This rearrangement joins TRBV5-1 to TRBJ2-2; 8 bases align to TRBD2. The CDR3 has 15 amino acids. Germline values: CDR1 SGHRS, CDR2 YFSETQ. Trimming at V came to 1 base and at J to 7 bases, leaving 6 bases not matched to a gene.

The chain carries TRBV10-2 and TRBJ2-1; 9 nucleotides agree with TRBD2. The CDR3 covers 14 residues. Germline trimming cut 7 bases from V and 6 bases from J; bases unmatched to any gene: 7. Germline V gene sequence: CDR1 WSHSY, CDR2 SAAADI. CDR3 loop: CASTASGTINEQFF. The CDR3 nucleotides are TGCGCCAGCACTGCTAGCGGGACCATCAATGAGCAGTTCTTC.

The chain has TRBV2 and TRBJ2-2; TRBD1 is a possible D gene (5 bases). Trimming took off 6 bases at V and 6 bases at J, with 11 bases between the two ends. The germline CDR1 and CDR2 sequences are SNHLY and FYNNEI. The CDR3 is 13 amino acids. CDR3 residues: CASRGLGAGELFF. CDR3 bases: TGTGCCAGCAGGGGGCTCGGAGCCGGGGAGCTGTTTTTT.

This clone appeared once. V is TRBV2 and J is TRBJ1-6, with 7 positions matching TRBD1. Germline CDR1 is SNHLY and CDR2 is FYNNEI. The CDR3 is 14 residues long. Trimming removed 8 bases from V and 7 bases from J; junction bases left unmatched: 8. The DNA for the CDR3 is TGTGCCAGCGTTGTGGGGGACAGAAATTCACCCCTCCACTTT. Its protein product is CASVVGDRNSPLHF.

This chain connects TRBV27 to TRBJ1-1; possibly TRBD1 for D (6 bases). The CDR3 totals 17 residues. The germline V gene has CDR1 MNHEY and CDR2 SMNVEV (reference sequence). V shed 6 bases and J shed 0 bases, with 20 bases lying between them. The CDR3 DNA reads TGTGCCAGCAGGACCTGGACCACAGGGCTCCTGAACACTGAAGCTTTCTTT. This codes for CASRTWTTGLLNTEAFF.

The CDR3 region is CASRPTGGDTQYF. CDR3 nucleotides: TGTGCCAGCAGACCGACAGGGGGAGATACGCAGTATTTT. V usage is TRBV27 and J usage is TRBJ2-3; the match to TRBD1 covers 9 bases. V gave up 6 bases and J gave up 5 bases; unmatched junction bases: 3. CDR3 length: 13 residues. Germline V gives CDR1 MNHEY, CDR2 SMNVEV (reference sequence).

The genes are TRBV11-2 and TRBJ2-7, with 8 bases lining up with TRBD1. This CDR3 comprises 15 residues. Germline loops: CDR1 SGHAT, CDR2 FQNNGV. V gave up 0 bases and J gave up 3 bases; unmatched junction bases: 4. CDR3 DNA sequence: TGTGCCAGCAGCTTAGATTTTGGGACAGGCTACGAGCAGTACTTC. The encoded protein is CASSLDFGTGYEQYF.

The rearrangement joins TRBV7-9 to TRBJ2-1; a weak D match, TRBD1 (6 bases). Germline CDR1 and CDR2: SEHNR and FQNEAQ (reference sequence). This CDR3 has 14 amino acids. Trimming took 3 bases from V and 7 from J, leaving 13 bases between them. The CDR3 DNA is TGTGCCAGCAGCTTCGCCGAGGGGGTAAATGAGCAGTTCTTC. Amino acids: CASSFAEGVNEQFF.

The CDR3 protein is CASSKKTGEQPQHF. The CDR3 DNA follows: TGTGCCAGCAGCAAAAAGACAGGGGAACAGCCCCAGCATTTT. V is TRBV16 and J is TRBJ1-5, with TRBD1 matching over 8 bases. The CDR3 totals 14 residues. The germline V gene has CDR1 KGHSY and CDR2 FQNENV. The junction had 7 bases not matched to a gene; V was cut back by 5 bases and J by 7 bases.

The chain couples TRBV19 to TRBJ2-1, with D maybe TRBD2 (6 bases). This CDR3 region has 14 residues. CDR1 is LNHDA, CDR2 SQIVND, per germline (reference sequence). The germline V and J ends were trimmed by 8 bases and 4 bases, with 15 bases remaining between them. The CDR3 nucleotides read TGTGCCAGTGGAGGGAACCCCCCGTACAATGAGCAGTTCTTC. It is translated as CASGGNPPYNEQFF.

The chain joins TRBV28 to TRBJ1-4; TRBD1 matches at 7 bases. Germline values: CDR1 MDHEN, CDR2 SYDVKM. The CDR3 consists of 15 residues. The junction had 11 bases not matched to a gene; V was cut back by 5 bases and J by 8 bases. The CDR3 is CASSRRTGLSEKLFF. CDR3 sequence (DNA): TGTGCCAGCAGTAGACGGACAGGCCTGAGCGAAAAACTGTTTTTT.

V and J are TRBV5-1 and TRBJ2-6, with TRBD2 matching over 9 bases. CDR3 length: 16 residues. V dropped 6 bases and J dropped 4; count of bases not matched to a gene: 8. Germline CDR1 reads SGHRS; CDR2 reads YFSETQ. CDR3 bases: TGCGCCAGCACTCGCGGGAGGGCCCCCGGGGCCAACGTCCTGACTTTC. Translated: CASTRGRAPGANVLTF.

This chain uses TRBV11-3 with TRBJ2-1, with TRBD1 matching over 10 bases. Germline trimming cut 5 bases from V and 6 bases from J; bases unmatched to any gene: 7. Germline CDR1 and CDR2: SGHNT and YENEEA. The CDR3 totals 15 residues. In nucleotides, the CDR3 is TGTGCCAGCAGCCTGCGACAGGGGGCCCGCAATGAGCAGTTCTTC. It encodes CASSLRQGARNEQFF.

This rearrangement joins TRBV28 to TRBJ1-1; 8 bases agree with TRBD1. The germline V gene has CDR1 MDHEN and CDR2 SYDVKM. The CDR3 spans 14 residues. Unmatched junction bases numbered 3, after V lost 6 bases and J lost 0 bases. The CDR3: CASRPDRVNTEAFF. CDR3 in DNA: TGTGCCAGCAGACCGGACAGGGTGAACACTGAAGCTTTCTTT.

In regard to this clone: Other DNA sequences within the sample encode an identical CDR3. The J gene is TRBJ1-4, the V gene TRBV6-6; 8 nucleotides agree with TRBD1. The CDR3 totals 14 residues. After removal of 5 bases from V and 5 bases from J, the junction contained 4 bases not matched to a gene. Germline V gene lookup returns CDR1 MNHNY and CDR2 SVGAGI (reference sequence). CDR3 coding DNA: TGTGCCAGCAGTCGACAGGGGATAAATGAAAAACTGTTTTTT. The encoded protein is CASSRQGINEKLFF.

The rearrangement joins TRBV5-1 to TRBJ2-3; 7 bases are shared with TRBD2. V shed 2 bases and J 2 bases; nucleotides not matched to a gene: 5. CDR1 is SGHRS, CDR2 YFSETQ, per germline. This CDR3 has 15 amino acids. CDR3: CASSLSGKNTDTQYF. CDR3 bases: TGCGCCAGCAGCTTAAGCGGGAAGAACACAGATACGCAGTATTTT. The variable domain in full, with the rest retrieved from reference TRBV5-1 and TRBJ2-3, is KAGVTQTPRYLIKTRGQQVTLSCSPISGHRSVSWYQQTPGQGLQFLFEYFSETQRNKGNFPGRFSGRQFSNSRSEMNVSTLELGDSALYLCASSLSGKNTDTQYFGPGTRLTVL.

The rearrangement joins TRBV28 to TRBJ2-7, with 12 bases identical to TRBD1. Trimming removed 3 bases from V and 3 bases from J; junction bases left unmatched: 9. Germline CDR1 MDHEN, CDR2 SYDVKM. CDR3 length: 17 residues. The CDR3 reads CASSLRDRGLYLYEQYF. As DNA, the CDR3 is TGTGCCAGCAGTTTGCGGGACAGGGGGCTCTACCTCTACGAGCAGTACTTC.

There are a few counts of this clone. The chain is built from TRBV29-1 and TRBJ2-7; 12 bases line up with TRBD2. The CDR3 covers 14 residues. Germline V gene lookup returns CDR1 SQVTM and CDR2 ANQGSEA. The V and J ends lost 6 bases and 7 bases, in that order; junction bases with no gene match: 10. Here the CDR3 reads CSVKTLAGGLEQYF. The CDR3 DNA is TGCAGCGTGAAGACCCTAGCGGGAGGGTTGGAGCAGTACTTC.

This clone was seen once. CDR3 sequence (DNA): TGTGCCTGGGAGGGGACAGGCGCCCACTACGAGCAGTACTTC. The encoded protein is CAWEGTGAHYEQYF. The rearrangement uses TRBV30 and TRBJ2-5; 8 bases are shared with TRBD1. The last part of the DNA fits TRBJ2-7 better; the J call may be wrong. CDR1 and CDR2 from the germline V gene are GTSNPN and SVGIG (reference sequence). CDR3 length: 14 amino acids.

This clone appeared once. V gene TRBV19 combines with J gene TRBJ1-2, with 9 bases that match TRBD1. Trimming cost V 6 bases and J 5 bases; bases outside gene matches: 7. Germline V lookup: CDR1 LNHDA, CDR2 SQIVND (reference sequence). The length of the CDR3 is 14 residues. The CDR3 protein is CASRPGTGHYGYTF. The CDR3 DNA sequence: TGTGCCAGTAGACCCGGGACAGGGCATTATGGCTACACCTTC.

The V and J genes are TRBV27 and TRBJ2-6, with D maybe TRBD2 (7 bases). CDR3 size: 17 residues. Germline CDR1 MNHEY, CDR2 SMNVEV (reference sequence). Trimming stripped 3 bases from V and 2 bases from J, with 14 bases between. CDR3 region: CASSFLQGRAGANVLTF. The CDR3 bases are TGTGCCAGCAGTTTTCTCCAGGGGAGGGCTGGGGCCAACGTCCTGACTTTC.

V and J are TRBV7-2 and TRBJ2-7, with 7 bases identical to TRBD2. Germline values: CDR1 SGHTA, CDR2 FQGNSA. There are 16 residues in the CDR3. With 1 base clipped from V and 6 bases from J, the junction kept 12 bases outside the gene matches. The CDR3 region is CASSLEVWTSDGEQYF. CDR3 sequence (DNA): TGTGCCAGCAGCTTAGAGGTCTGGACTAGTGATGGCGAGCAGTACTTC.